The 14 T cell receptor beta chains below all came from one sample that was sequenced in a study of blood T cell repertoires in COVID-19. Some clones are missing from TCRdb's copy, which holds only in-frame ones; the method was immunoSEQ multiplex PCR. The table shows 250,000 to 300,000 clones, with approximately 91% occurring only once. Sequences were obtained from PBMCs or T cells enriched from blood (not recorded which). The source is a woman in her thirties or forties with acute COVID-19.

J is TRBJ1-2 and V is TRBV7-8; 8 bases agree with TRBD1. This CDR3 spans 14 amino acids. Trimming removed 5 bases from V and 7 bases from J; junction bases left unmatched: 9. Germline CDR1 and CDR2: SGHVS and FQNEAQ. The CDR3 nucleotides read TGTGCCAGCAGCCCAGGGGGCGAGCGCGGTGGCTACACCTTC. It is translated as CASSPGGERGGYTF.

This chain connects TRBV5-1 to TRBJ2-2; no clear D. This CDR3 has 15 residues. Germline V gene data show CDR1 as SGHRS and CDR2 as YFSETQ. V was pared by 0 bases and J by 2 bases, with 8 bases between. The CDR3 reads CASSLALGNTGELFF. The CDR3 DNA reads TGCGCCAGCAGCTTGGCCCTAGGTAACACCGGGGAGCTGTTTTTT. Using reference TRBV5-1 and TRBJ2-2 for the parts outside the CDR3, the full variable domain is KAGVTQTPRYLIKTRGQQVTLSCSPISGHRSVSWYQQTPGQGLQFLFEYFSETQRNKGNFPGRFSGRQFSNSRSEMNVSTLELGDSALYLCASSLALGNTGELFFGEGSRLTVL.

The CDR3 sequence: CASSPGQVDYGYTF. CDR3 nucleotide sequence: TGCGCCAGCAGCCCAGGACAGGTAGACTATGGCTACACCTTC. V usage is TRBV5-1 and J usage is TRBJ1-2; 7 nucleotides agree with TRBD1. V trimming: 4 bases; J trimming: 3 bases; junction bases outside the gene matches: 6. The CDR3 spans 14 residues. Germline assignment: CDR1 SGHRS and CDR2 YFSETQ.

This chain joins TRBV28 and TRBJ2-7; 9 bases line up with TRBD1. CDR3 length equals 15 residues. In germline, CDR1 is MDHEN, CDR2 SYDVKM. The junction had 9 bases not matched to a gene; V was cut back by 3 bases and J by 6 bases. Here the CDR3 DNA reads TGTGCCAGCAGTTTGGATGACAGGGGGGCGCGCGAGCAGTACTTC. Protein sequence: CASSLDDRGAREQYF. The variable domain in full, completed from reference TRBV28 and TRBJ2-7, reads DVKVTQSSRYLVKRTGEKVFLECVQDMDHENMFWYRQDPGLGLRLIYFSYDVKMKEKGDIPEGYSVSREKKERFSLILESASTNQTSMYLCASSLDDRGAREQYFGPGTRLTVT.

This chain links TRBV15 with TRBJ2-7; D gene unclear. Trimming cost V 0 bases and J 3 bases, with 12 bases left between them. The CDR3 length is 15 residues. Per the germline V gene, CDR1 is LNHNV and CDR2 is YYDKDF (reference sequence). Written as DNA, the CDR3 is TGTGCCACCAGCAGAGATTTCACAGAAAACTACGAGCAGTACTTC. As protein: CATSRDFTENYEQYF.

This chain connects TRBV12-3 or TRBV12-4 to TRBJ1-5; no clear D gene. Trimming shortened V by 4 bases and J by 4 bases, and 8 bases separated the two germline ends. The CDR3 covers 13 residues. The CDR3 reads CASSSLANQPQHF. The CDR3 coding sequence is TGTGCCAGCAGTTCACTAGCGAATCAGCCCCAGCATTTT.

J is TRBJ2-7 and V is TRBV4-1, with D perhaps TRBD2 (5 bases). Germline-derived CDR1 and CDR2 are MGHRA and YSYEKL. The V end was cut by 1 base, the J end by 6 bases, with 16 bases between. There are 15 residues in the CDR3. For the CDR3, the DNA is TGCGCCAGCAGCCAAGCGGACGGGATCCCCCCCGAGCAGTACTTC. Residues: CASSQADGIPPEQYF.

This chain links TRBV20-1 with TRBJ2-7; 7 nucleotides match TRBD2. The CDR3 is made up of 11 amino acids. CDR1 and CDR2 from the germline V gene are DFQATT and SNEGSKA (reference sequence). The V and J ends lost 3 bases and 9 bases, in that order; junction bases with no gene match: 5. CDR3 coding DNA: TGCAGTGCTAGCACGGGAGGCGGGCAGTACTTC. Translating gives CSASTGGGQYF.

This chain links TRBV4-1 with TRBJ2-4, with a weak D call TRBD1 (6 bases). CDR3 length: 16 residues. Trimming took 1 base from V and 9 from J, leaving 19 bases between them. From germline, CDR1 is MGHRA and CDR2 YSYEKL. The CDR3 nucleotides read TGCGCCAGCAGCCAAGCTCTCGCTGGGGGCCGTGGCATTCAGTACTTC. It yields the protein CASSQALAGGRGIQYF.

V gene TRBV7-9 combines with J gene TRBJ1-6; D may be TRBD1 (5 bases). This CDR3 spans 12 amino acids. Trimming took off 3 bases at V and 8 bases at J, with 5 bases between the two ends. Germline values: CDR1 SEHNR, CDR2 FQNEAQ (reference sequence). In DNA form, the CDR3 reads TGTGCCAGCAGCTTGACAGATTCACCCCTCCACTTT. Amino acid sequence: CASSLTDSPLHF.

This clone was seen a single time. The chain combines TRBV25-1 with TRBJ1-1; TRBD1 agrees at 9 bases. Germline V gene lookup returns CDR1 MGHDK and CDR2 SYGVNS. This CDR3 contains 13 residues. Trimming cost V 1 base and J 11 bases; bases outside gene matches: 5. Here the CDR3 reads CASSEWGQGKAFF. The DNA of the CDR3 is TGTGCCAGCAGTGAATGGGGACAGGGTAAGGCTTTCTTT.

The V call is TRBV7-7, the J call TRBJ2-7, with 8 nucleotides matching TRBD1. This CDR3 spans 15 amino acids. Germline CDR1 SSHAT, CDR2 FNYEAQ (reference sequence). The V gene end was trimmed by 5 bases and the J gene end by 2 bases; junction bases not matched to a gene: 8. CDR3 sequence reads: CASSPPGQDPYEQYF. The CDR3, as DNA: TGTGCCAGCAGCCCGCCGGGACAGGATCCCTACGAGCAGTACTTC.

This clone turned up a few times. The V and J genes are TRBV10-1 and TRBJ2-1, with 13 bases aligning to TRBD2. Germline CDR1 reads WNHNN; CDR2 reads SYGVQD (reference sequence). The CDR3 is made up of 17 amino acids. With V trimmed by 5 bases and J by 0 bases, 4 bases remained unmatched. CDR3 nucleotide sequence: TGCGCCAGCAGTAGGGGACTAGCGGGGCCCTCCTACAATGAGCAGTTCTTC. Translation: CASSRGLAGPSYNEQFF.

This chain joins TRBV6-1 and TRBJ2-3; the match to TRBD2 covers 8 bases. From germline, CDR1 is MNHNS and CDR2 SASEGT. This CDR3 is built from 15 residues. The V and J ends lost 1 base and 1 base, in that order; junction bases with no gene match: 1. The CDR3 sequence is CASSEVGGGTDTQYF. In DNA form, the CDR3 reads TGTGCCAGCAGTGAAGTCGGGGGGGGCACAGATACGCAGTATTTT.